This is a list of T cell receptor beta chains from one sample in a study of OX40 agonist ivuxolimab in advanced cancers. Sequencing used immunoSEQ multiplex PCR; TCRdb keeps in-frame clones, though not all of them. The sample has 40,000 to 45,000 clones, nearly 90% seen once. This material consisted of CD4+ or CD8+ T cells sorted from blood, taken in a trial of the OX40 agonist ivuxolimab. Every receptor here comes from an adult with an advanced solid tumor such as melanoma, head and neck, liver or kidney cancer. Each CDR3 is given with its conserved first and last residue. Fields, in order: clone size, J gene, V gene, D gene, CDR3 protein, CDR3 DNA. The D gene is left open where the match is weak. Not every row has a clone size; where given, it reads once, few, many or a size class.

- TRBJ2-3 TRBV5-1 - CASSLGQTTDTQYF TGCGCCAGCAGCTTGGGACAGACCACAGATACGCAGTATTTT
- TRBJ1-5 TRBV6-5 - CASSPRWHQNQPQHF TGTGCCAGCAGCCCCCGGTGGCACCAAAATCAGCCCCAGCATTTT
- TRBJ2-7 TRBV5-1 - CASRSGPSRSYEQYF TGCGCCAGCAGGTCAGGGCCTAGTAGGTCCTACGAGCAGTACTTC
- TRBJ1-1 TRBV4-1 - CASSLTRTANTEAFF TGCGCCAGCAGTCTCACCCGGACAGCGAACACTGAAGCTTTCTTT
- TRBJ2-7 TRBV11-2 - CASSFRGTIYEQYF TGTGCCAGCAGCTTCCGGGGAACCATTTACGAGCAGTACTTC
once TRBJ2-7 TRBV7-3 TRBD1 CASSLYGEGQPYF TGTGCCAGCAGCTTATACGGTGAGGGACAGCCATACTTC
- TRBJ2-3 TRBV18 TRBD1 CASSLDGTGYTDTQYF TGTGCCAGCTCACTAGACGGGACAGGCTACACAGATACGCAGTATTTT
- TRBJ2-3 TRBV5-1 - CASSPGGRQSTDTQYF TGCGCCAGCAGCCCCGGGGGGCGGCAGAGCACAGATACGCAGTATTTT
- TRBJ1-5 TRBV6-5 TRBD1 CASRAGTGFNQPQHF TGTGCCAGCAGGGCCGGGACAGGCTTTAATCAGCCCCAGCATTTT
- TRBJ2-5 TRBV30 - CASQRSGETQYF TGTGCCAGCCAGCGGAGCGGGGAGACCCAGTACTTC
few TRBJ2-3 TRBV18 - CASSPPSTDTQYF TGTGCCAGCTCACCACCTAGCACAGATACGCAGTATTTT
- TRBJ2-7 TRBV10-3 TRBD1 CAIRPRDRGPYEQYF TGTGCCATCAGACCCCGGGACAGGGGCCCATACGAGCAGTACTTC
- TRBJ2-7 TRBV4-1 - CASSQIDGRRQSYEQYF TGCGCCAGCAGCCAAATAGACGGGCGGAGGCAGTCCTACGAGCAGTACTTC
- TRBJ1-1 TRBV27 - CASSPRGSEAFF TGTGCCAGCAGTCCCCGAGGCTCTGAAGCTTTCTTT
- TRBJ1-6 TRBV2 - CASSVSNSPLHF TGTGCCAGCAGTGTCTCAAATTCACCCCTCCACTTT
- TRBJ2-3 TRBV19 - CASRITSLRLTDTQYF TGTGCCAGTAGGATCACATCACTTCGGCTTACAGATACGCAGTATTTT
- TRBJ2-7 TRBV6-1 - CASSEMGGTGYEQYF TGTGCCAGCAGTGAAATGGGGGGGACAGGCTACGAGCAGTACTTC
- TRBJ2-1 TRBV5-4 TRBD1 CASSLGDRWPYNEQFF TGTGCCAGCAGCTTGGGGGACAGGTGGCCCTACAATGAGCAGTTCTTC
once TRBJ1-3 TRBV6-6 - CASRPRHSGNTIYF TGTGCCAGCAGGCCCAGACACTCTGGAAACACCATATATTTT
- TRBJ2-1 TRBV29-1 - CSVDGLAAPEQFF TGCAGCGTTGATGGGTTAGCTGCCCCTGAGCAGTTCTTC
- TRBJ2-7 TRBV2 TRBD1 CASSVNRDRGSEQYF TGTGCCAGCAGTGTGAACCGGGACAGGGGTTCCGAGCAGTACTTC
- TRBJ1-5 TRBV27 TRBD1 CASSSKDRSWHF TGTGCCAGCAGTTCGAAGGACAGGTCGTGGCATTTT